These 28 T cell receptor beta chains were sequenced from one sample in a study of T cells in Graves' hyperthyroidism and ophthalmopathy. Amplified TCR beta CDR3 regions derived from RNA transcripts. The primer set for the first-round RT-PCR of the TCR CDR3 was HTBI. TCRdb called the multiplex PCR reads again in MiXCR, with one record for every CDR3 protein. The repertoire holds a few hundred thousand distinct CDR3 sequences, with 14% to 15% as singletons. Source material: blood. The receptors were gathered from a woman younger than 45 with Graves' hyperthyroidism.

The table lists this clonotype with a few counts. An end of the junction does not agree with germline; a read error may underlie this. The V call is TRBV28, the J call TRBJ2-1; the match to TRBD2 covers 11 bases. This CDR3 comprises 19 residues. CDR1 and CDR2 from the germline V gene are MDHEN and SYDVKM. The CDR3: CASSTLAGAPDGSYNGQFF. CDR3 nucleotides: TGTGCCAGCAGTACACTAGCGGGAGCGCCCGACGGCTCCTACAATGGGCAGTTCTTC.

This clonotype was counted between two and nine times. The gene calls are TRBV3-1 and TRBJ1-2, with 10 bases aligning to TRBD1. CDR3 size: 15 residues. The germline CDR1 and CDR2 sequences are LGHDT and YNNKEL (reference sequence). V trimming: 4 bases; J trimming: 7 bases; junction bases outside the gene matches: 9. The CDR3 nucleotides read TGTGCCAGCAGCCCCCTAGGACAGGGGGGAGGTGGCTACACCTTC. Amino acid sequence: CASSPLGQGGGGYTF.

This clonotype was found many times. This rearrangement joins TRBV20-1 to TRBJ2-6; D remains ambiguous. Trimming removed 0 bases at V and 0 bases at J, with 6 bases between. This CDR3 contains 15 residues. Germline V CDR1 and CDR2: DFQATT, SNEGSKA (reference sequence). The CDR3 sequence is CSARDNLSGANVLTF. CDR3 nucleotides: TGCAGTGCTAGAGATAACCTCTCTGGGGCCAACGTCCTGACTTTC.

This clonotype was seen many times. The chain combines TRBV3-1 with TRBJ1-1; a weak D match, TRBD1 (5 bases). V dropped 4 bases and J dropped 4 bases, with 10 bases sitting between them. This CDR3 region has 13 residues. Germline loops: CDR1 LGHDT, CDR2 YNNKEL (reference sequence). The CDR3 here is CASSRGEGTEAFF. The CDR3 nucleotides read TGTGCCAGCAGCCGAGGGGAGGGCACTGAAGCTTTCTTT.

This clonotype was seen at least ten times. The chain employs TRBV6-6 and TRBJ2-5, with D possibly TRBD1 on 5 matching bases. This CDR3 has 13 amino acids. Germline lookup yields CDR1 MNHNY and CDR2 SVGAGI (reference sequence). The V gene lost 1 base and the J gene lost 4 bases, with 7 bases spanning the gap. DNA for the CDR3: TGTGCCAGCAGTTACTGGGGCGGAGAGACCCAGTACTTC. This translates into CASSYWGGETQYF.

This clonotype was detected ten times or more. The rearrangement links TRBV28 to TRBJ1-1; no definite D call. Trimming took off 8 bases at V and 0 bases at J, with 7 bases between the two ends. CDR1 MDHEN and CDR2 SYDVKM come from the germline V gene. This CDR3 is built from 12 residues. CDR3 amino acids: CASGWLNTEAFF. CDR3 coding DNA: TGTGCCAGCGGATGGTTGAACACTGAAGCTTTCTTT.

This chain joins TRBV6-5 and TRBJ2-1, with D maybe TRBD2 (5 bases). Germline-derived CDR1 and CDR2 are MNHEY and SVGAGI. CDR3 size: 17 residues. Trimming shortened V by 0 bases and J by 4 bases, and 16 bases separated the two germline ends. Here the CDR3 reads CASSYSSRGNYYNEQFF. For the CDR3, the DNA is TGTGCCAGCAGTTACTCGAGTAGAGGGAACTATTACAATGAGCAGTTCTTC.

This clonotype appeared many times. V and J are TRBV20-1 and TRBJ2-1; 7 bases match TRBD2. CDR3 length equals 12 residues. With 5 bases clipped from V and 3 bases from J, the junction kept 1 base outside the gene matches. Germline loops: CDR1 DFQATT, CDR2 SNEGSKA (reference sequence). The CDR3 nucleotides read TGCAGTGCTCTAGCGGACTACAATGAGCAGTTCTTC. It encodes CSALADYNEQFF.

This clonotype was counted many times. The rearrangement joins TRBV7-6 to TRBJ2-5; tentatively, D is TRBD1 or TRBD2 (5 bases each). The V and J ends lost 7 bases and 2 bases respectively, with 17 bases between them. The CDR3 runs 15 residues. Germline values: CDR1 SGHVS, CDR2 FNYEAQ. CDR3 in amino acids: CASTSLGEKQETQYF. DNA for the CDR3: TGTGCCAGCACCTCCTTGGGGGAGAAGCAAGAGACCCAGTACTTC.

This clonotype was detected only a few times. This chain connects TRBV3-1 to TRBJ1-3; D gene unclear. From germline, CDR1 is LGHDT and CDR2 YNNKEL (reference sequence). The CDR3 contains 15 residues. Trimming cost V 0 bases and J 0 bases, with 6 bases left between them. CDR3 loop: CASSQDYLSGNTIYF. The CDR3 DNA follows: TGTGCCAGCAGCCAAGACTATCTCTCTGGAAACACCATATATTTT. The whole variable domain, filled in from reference TRBV3-1 and TRBJ1-3, reads DTAVSQTPKYLVTQMGNDKSIKCEQNLGHDTMYWYKQDSKKFLKIMFSYNNKELIINETVPNRFSPKSPDKAHLNLHINSLELGDSAVYFCASSQDYLSGNTIYFGEGSWLTVV.

This clonotype has ten or more counts. The chain is built from TRBV13 and TRBJ2-7, with D perhaps matching TRBD2 (6 bases). V gave up 5 bases and J gave up 4 bases, with 18 bases separating them. Germline loops: CDR1 PRHDT, CDR2 FYEKMQ (reference sequence). This CDR3 region has 15 residues. The CDR3 reads CASSLRDLRGYEQYF. The CDR3 bases are TGTGCCAGCAGCCTTCGGGACTTACGCGGGTACGAGCAGTACTTC.

There are many counts of this clonotype. V and J are TRBV6-5 and TRBJ2-1; D is possibly TRBD2 (5 bases). Germline CDR1 MNHEY, CDR2 SVGAGI. V was trimmed by 0 bases and J by 3 bases, leaving 12 bases between them. This CDR3 is built from 16 residues. CDR3: CASSYSMASSYNEQFF. DNA of the CDR3: TGTGCCAGCAGTTACTCGATGGCTAGCAGCTACAATGAGCAGTTCTTC.

At least ten counts were recorded for this clonotype. The rearrangement links TRBV5-8 to TRBJ1-4, with TRBD1 matching 7 bases. CDR1 is SGHTS and CDR2 is YDEGEE in the germline V gene. Trimming took 2 bases from V and 8 from J; bases not matched to a gene: 9. The CDR3 length is 15 residues. The CDR3 sequence is CASSLRDSTIEKLFF. The CDR3 bases are TGTGCCAGCAGCTTACGGGACAGCACCATCGAAAAACTGTTTTTT.

The chain recombines TRBV10-3 with TRBJ2-2; D remains unclear. The CDR3 spans 14 residues. Trimming took off 2 bases at V and 4 bases at J, with 8 bases between the two ends. Germline lookup yields CDR1 ENHRY and CDR2 SYGVKD. The CDR3 is CAISEIRSTGELFF. For the CDR3, the DNA is TGTGCCATCAGTGAGATCCGCTCCACCGGGGAGCTGTTTTTT.

This clonotype was seen repeatedly, ten times or more. The V and J genes are TRBV11-2 and TRBJ2-5, with a possible D match to TRBD1 (6 bases). The ends were cut back, 5 bases at V and 5 bases at J, with 18 bases in the middle. Germline V gives CDR1 SGHAT, CDR2 FQNNGV. The CDR3 is 15 residues long. CDR3 residues: CASSHVQGRPETQYF. CDR3 DNA sequence: TGTGCCAGCAGCCACGTGCAGGGGCGGCCGGAGACCCAGTACTTC.

This clonotype was picked up many times. CDR3 protein: CASSQGTQSAGQDTQYF. The CDR3 coding sequence is TGTGCCAGCAGCCAAGGGACCCAGTCCGCGGGCCAAGATACGCAGTATTTT. The rearrangement joins TRBV4-2 to TRBJ2-3, with a tentative D call TRBD2 (5 bases). This CDR3 region has 17 residues. Germline CDR1 and CDR2: LGHNA and YNFKEQ. Between the trimmed V and J ends, which lost 1 base and 5 bases, there was a span of 19 bases.

This clonotype turned up a few times. The chain couples TRBV6-2 or TRBV6-3 to TRBJ2-3; TRBD2 aligns across 8 bases. The germline V gene has CDR1 MNHEY and CDR2 SVGEGT. This CDR3 spans 17 amino acids. The J segment lost 1 base and the V segment lost 2 bases, leaving 8 bases of the junction unmatched. The CDR3 loop is CASSYELAGRGTDTQYF. In DNA, the CDR3 is TGTGCCAGCAGTTACGAGCTAGCGGGTAGGGGCACAGATACGCAGTATTTT.

This clonotype was counted ten times or more. The chain carries TRBV9 and TRBJ1-1; unclear D gene. CDR1 and CDR2 (germline): SGDLS, YYNGEE. The CDR3 is 13 amino acids. Trimming took 0 bases from V and 2 from J, leaving 5 bases between them. Here the CDR3 reads CASSVDHNTEAFF. DNA of the CDR3: TGTGCCAGCAGCGTAGACCATAACACTGAAGCTTTCTTT.

The chain recombines TRBV5-5 with TRBJ2-1; the match to TRBD1 covers 7 bases. The V gene end was trimmed by 5 bases and the J gene end by 5 bases; junction bases not matched to a gene: 7. From germline, CDR1 is SGHKS and CDR2 YYEKEE (reference sequence). The CDR3 has 14 amino acids. In DNA form, the CDR3 reads TGTGCCAGCAGTACCGGGACAGAAGACAATGAGCAGTTCTTC. Encoded protein: CASSTGTEDNEQFF.

The chain recombines TRBV2 with TRBJ2-2; 7 positions agree with TRBD1. Germline V CDR1 and CDR2: SNHLY, FYNNEI. The CDR3 runs 13 residues. V lost 7 bases to trimming and J lost 6 bases; unmatched junction nucleotides: 5. CDR3 in DNA: TGTGCCAGCAATCGACAGGGACCCGGGGAGCTGTTTTTT. Translated: CASNRQGPGELFF.

The sample holds many counts of this clonotype. The rearrangement joins TRBV2 to TRBJ2-1; D is ambiguous. Germline loops: CDR1 SNHLY, CDR2 FYNNEI. The CDR3 is 14 residues long. V gave up 3 bases and J gave up 7 bases, with 13 bases separating them. Here the CDR3 reads CASSEVLRLNEQFF. The CDR3 region has the DNA TGTGCCAGCAGTGAGGTTTTGCGCTTAAATGAGCAGTTCTTC.

This clonotype appeared many times. The chain recombines TRBV5-1 with TRBJ2-5, with 9 bases that match TRBD2. With V trimmed by 4 bases and J by 3 bases, 13 bases remained unmatched. Germline V gene data show CDR1 as SGHRS and CDR2 as YFSETQ. The CDR3 length is 17 residues. The chain's CDR3 is CASSPGLAKYLEETQYF. CDR3 DNA: TGCGCCAGCAGCCCGGGACTAGCAAAATATTTAGAAGAGACCCAGTACTTC.

V usage is TRBV11-3 and J usage is TRBJ2-5, with 7 bases that match TRBD2. J lost 2 bases, V lost 5 bases, and 14 bases had no gene match. Germline V lookup: CDR1 SGHNT, CDR2 YENEEA. This CDR3 has 17 residues. CDR3 sequence: CASSQVLAWELQETQYF. The DNA for the CDR3 is TGTGCCAGCAGCCAAGTACTAGCGTGGGAATTACAAGAGACCCAGTACTTC.

This chain uses TRBV11-2 with TRBJ2-1; TRBD2 might be the D (7 bases). Germline CDR1 reads SGHAT; CDR2 reads FQNNGV. This CDR3 has 14 amino acids. V dropped 3 bases and J dropped 6 bases, with 12 bases sitting between them. The CDR3 DNA sequence: TGTGCCAGCAGCTTGAATCGGGGGGCCAATGAGCAGTTCTTC. Amino acids: CASSLNRGANEQFF.

The chain has TRBV11-1 and TRBJ2-1; D gene uncertain. The CDR3 length is 17 residues. V was cut by 6 bases and J by 0 bases, with 18 bases left in between. Germline loops: CDR1 SGHAT, CDR2 FQDESV (reference sequence). In DNA form, the CDR3 reads TGTGCCAGCAGTTCGACCACAGCGTACCGCTCCTACAATGAGCAGTTCTTC. Amino acids: CASSSTTAYRSYNEQFF.

In this sample, this clonotype turned up a few times. The V gene is TRBV20-1, the J gene TRBJ2-3, with a possible D match to TRBD1 (6 bases). V was clipped by 4 bases and J by 3 bases, with 8 bases between them. Germline CDR1 reads DFQATT; CDR2 reads SNEGSKA (reference sequence). The CDR3 is 12 amino acids. CDR3 sequence reads: CSATQGTDTQYF. The CDR3 coding sequence is TGCAGTGCTACCCAGGGGACAGATACGCAGTATTTT.

This clonotype has more than one count but fewer than ten. V is TRBV6-1 and J is TRBJ2-7, with 9 bases identical to TRBD1. This CDR3 has 14 amino acids. Trimming removed 10 bases from V and 0 bases from J; junction bases left unmatched: 7. Germline V lookup: CDR1 MNHNS, CDR2 SASEGT. Here the CDR3 reads CATLDRGSSYEQYF. Written as DNA, the CDR3 is TGTGCCACCCTGGACAGGGGCTCCTCCTACGAGCAGTACTTC.

This clonotype appeared many times. The genes are TRBV28 and TRBJ2-5; 16 bases fit TRBD2. Germline CDR1 and CDR2: MDHEN and SYDVKM. J lost 0 bases, V lost 8 bases, and 18 bases had no gene match. The CDR3 consists of 21 residues. This chain's CDR3 is CASQLEIKGLAGGRYQETQYF. The CDR3 region has the DNA TGTGCCAGCCAACTGGAAATAAAGGGACTAGCGGGAGGGAGGTACCAAGAGACCCAGTACTTC.